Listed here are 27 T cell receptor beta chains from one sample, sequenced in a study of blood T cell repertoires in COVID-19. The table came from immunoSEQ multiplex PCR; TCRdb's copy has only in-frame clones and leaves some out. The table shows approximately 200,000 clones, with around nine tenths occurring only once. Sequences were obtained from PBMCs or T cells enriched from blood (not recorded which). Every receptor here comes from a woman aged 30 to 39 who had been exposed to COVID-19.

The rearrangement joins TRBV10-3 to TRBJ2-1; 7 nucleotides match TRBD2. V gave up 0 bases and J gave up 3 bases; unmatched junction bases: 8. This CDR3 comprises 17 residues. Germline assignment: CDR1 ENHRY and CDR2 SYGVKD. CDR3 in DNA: TGTGCCATCAGTGAGTCCCGGCCGGGGGAGGGCTACAATGAGCAGTTCTTC. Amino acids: CAISESRPGEGYNEQFF.

CDR3 nucleotide sequence: TGTGCCAGTAGTATCAGGGGGCGGATATATGAGCAGTTCTTC. Translation gives CASSIRGRIYEQFF. The chain has TRBV19 and TRBJ2-1, with TRBD1 matching 8 bases. Germline V gene data show CDR1 as LNHDA and CDR2 as SQIVND (reference sequence). This CDR3 region has 14 residues. V trimming: 3 bases; J trimming: 8 bases; junction bases outside the gene matches: 6.

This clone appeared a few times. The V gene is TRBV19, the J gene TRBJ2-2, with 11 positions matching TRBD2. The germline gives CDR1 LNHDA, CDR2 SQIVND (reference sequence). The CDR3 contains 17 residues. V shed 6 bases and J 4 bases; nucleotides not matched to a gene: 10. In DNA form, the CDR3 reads TGTGCCAGTAGGGGGACTAGCGGTTCCGAACGCACCGGGGAGCTGTTTTTT. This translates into CASRGTSGSERTGELFF.

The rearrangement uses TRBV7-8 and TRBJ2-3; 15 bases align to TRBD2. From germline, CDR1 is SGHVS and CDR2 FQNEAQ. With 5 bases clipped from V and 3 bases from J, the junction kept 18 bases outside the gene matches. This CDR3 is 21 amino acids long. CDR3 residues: CASSPTRTSGRVKVVTDTQYF. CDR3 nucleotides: TGTGCCAGCAGCCCTACCCGGACTAGCGGGAGGGTCAAGGTGGTGACAGATACGCAGTATTTT.

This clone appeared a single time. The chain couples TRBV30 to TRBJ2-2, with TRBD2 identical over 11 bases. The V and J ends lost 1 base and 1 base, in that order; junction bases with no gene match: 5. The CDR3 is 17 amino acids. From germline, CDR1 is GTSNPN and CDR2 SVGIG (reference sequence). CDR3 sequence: CAWSGTSGPLNTGELFF. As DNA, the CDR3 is TGTGCCTGGAGTGGGACTAGCGGGCCGTTGAACACCGGGGAGCTGTTTTTT.

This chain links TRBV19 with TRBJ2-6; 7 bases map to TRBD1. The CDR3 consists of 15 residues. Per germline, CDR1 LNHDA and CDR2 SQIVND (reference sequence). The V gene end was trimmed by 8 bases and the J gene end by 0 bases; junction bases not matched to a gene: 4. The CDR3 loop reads CASFRQGSGANVLTF. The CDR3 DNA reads TGTGCCAGTTTCCGACAGGGCTCTGGGGCCAACGTCCTGACTTTC. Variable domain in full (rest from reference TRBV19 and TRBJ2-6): DGGITQSPKYLFRKEGQNVTLSCEQNLNHDAMYWYRQDPGQGLRLIYYSQIVNDFQKGDIAEGYSVSREKKESFPLTVTSAQKNPTAFYLCASFRQGSGANVLTFGAGSRLTVL.

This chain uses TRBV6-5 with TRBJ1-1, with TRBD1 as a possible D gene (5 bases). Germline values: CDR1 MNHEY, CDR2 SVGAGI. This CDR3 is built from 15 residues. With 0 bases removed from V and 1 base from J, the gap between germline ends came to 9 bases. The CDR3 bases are TGTGCCAGCAGTTACTCAGGGGCCCAGAACACTGAAGCTTTCTTT. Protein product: CASSYSGAQNTEAFF.

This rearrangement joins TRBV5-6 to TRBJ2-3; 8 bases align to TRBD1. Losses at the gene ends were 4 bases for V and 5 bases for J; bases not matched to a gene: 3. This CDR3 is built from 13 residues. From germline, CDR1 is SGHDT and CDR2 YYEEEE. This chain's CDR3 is CASSLGQGDTQYF. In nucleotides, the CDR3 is TGTGCCAGCAGCCTCGGACAGGGAGATACGCAGTATTTT.

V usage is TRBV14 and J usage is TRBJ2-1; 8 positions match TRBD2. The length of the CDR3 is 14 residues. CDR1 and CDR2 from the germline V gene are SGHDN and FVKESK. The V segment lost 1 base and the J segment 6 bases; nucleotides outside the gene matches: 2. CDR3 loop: CASSQVTSGNEQFF. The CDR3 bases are TGTGCCAGCAGCCAAGTAACTAGCGGCAATGAGCAGTTCTTC.

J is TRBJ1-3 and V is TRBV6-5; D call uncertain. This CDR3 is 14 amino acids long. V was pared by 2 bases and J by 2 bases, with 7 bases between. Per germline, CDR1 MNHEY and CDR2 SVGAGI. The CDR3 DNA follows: TGTGCCAGCAGTTACCTTCAGGCTGGAAACACCATATATTTT. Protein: CASSYLQAGNTIYF.

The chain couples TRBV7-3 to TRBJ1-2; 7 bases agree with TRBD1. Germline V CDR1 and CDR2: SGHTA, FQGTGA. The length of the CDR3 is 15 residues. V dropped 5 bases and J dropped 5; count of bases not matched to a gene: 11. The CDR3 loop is CASSMTGHPRYGYTF. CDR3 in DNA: TGTGCCAGCAGCATGACAGGGCACCCTCGATATGGCTACACCTTC.

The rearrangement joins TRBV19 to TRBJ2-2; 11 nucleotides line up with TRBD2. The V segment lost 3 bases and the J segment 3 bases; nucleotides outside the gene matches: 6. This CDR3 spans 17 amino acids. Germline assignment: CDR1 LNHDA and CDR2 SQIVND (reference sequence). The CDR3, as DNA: TGTGCCAGTAGTATTACTAGCGGGAGTAGGTACACCGGGGAGCTGTTTTTT. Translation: CASSITSGSRYTGELFF. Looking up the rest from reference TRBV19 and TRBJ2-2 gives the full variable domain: DGGITQSPKYLFRKEGQNVTLSCEQNLNHDAMYWYRQDPGQGLRLIYYSQIVNDFQKGDIAEGYSVSREKKESFPLTVTSAQKNPTAFYLCASSITSGSRYTGELFFGEGSRLTVL.

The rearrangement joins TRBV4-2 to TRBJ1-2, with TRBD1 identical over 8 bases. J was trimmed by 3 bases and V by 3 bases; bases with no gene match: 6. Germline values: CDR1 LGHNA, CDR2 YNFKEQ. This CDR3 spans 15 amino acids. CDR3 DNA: TGTGCCAGCAGCCAGGACAGGGCTCGCGACTATGGCTACACCTTC. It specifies CASSQDRARDYGYTF.

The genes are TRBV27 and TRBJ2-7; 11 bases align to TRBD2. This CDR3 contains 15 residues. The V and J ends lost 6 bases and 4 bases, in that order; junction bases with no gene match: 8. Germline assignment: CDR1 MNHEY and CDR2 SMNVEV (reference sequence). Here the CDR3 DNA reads TGTGCCAGCAGGCGAATAGCGGGAGGGAAATACGAGCAGTACTTC. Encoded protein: CASRRIAGGKYEQYF.

The CDR3, as DNA: TGTGCCAGCAGCTTGGGGACAGGGATCTCCTACGAGCAGTACTTC. As protein: CASSLGTGISYEQYF. The rearrangement links TRBV7-9 to TRBJ2-7; 9 bases fit TRBD1. Trimming removed 3 bases from V and 0 bases from J; junction bases left unmatched: 3. Germline V lookup: CDR1 SEHNR, CDR2 FQNEAQ (reference sequence). The CDR3 sequence is 15 residues long.

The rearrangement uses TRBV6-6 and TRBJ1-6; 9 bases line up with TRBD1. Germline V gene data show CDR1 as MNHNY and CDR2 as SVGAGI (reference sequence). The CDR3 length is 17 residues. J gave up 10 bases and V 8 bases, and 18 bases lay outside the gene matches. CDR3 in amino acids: CASCPGQGIVLGSPLHF. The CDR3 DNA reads TGTGCCAGCTGTCCGGGACAGGGTATAGTCTTGGGATCACCCCTCCACTTT.

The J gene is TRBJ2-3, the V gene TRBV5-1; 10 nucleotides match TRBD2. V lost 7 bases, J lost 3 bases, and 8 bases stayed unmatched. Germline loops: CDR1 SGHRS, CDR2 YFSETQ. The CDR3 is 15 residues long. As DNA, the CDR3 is TGCGCCAGCTTAGGAGGACTAGCGGCTACAGATACGCAGTATTTT. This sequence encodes CASLGGLAATDTQYF. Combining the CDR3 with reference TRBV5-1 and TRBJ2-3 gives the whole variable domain KAGVTQTPRYLIKTRGQQVTLSCSPISGHRSVSWYQQTPGQGLQFLFEYFSETQRNKGNFPGRFSGRQFSNSRSEMNVSTLELGDSALYLCASLGGLAATDTQYFGPGTRLTVL.

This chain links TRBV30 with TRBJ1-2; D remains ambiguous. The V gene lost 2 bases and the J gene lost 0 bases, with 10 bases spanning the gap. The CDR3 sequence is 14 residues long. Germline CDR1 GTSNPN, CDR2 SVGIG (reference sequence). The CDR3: CAWSWGDSNYGYTF. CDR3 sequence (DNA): TGTGCCTGGAGTTGGGGAGATTCTAACTATGGCTACACCTTC.

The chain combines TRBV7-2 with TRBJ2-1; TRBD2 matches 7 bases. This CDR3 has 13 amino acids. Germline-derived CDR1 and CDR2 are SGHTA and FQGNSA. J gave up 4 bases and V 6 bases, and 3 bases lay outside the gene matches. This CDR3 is CASSLAAYNEQFF. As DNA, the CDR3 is TGTGCCAGCAGTCTAGCGGCTTACAATGAGCAGTTCTTC.

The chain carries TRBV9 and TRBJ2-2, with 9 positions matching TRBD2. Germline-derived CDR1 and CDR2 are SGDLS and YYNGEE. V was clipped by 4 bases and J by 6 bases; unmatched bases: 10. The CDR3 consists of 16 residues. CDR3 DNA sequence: TGTGCCAGCAGCCCCCGAGTAGCGGGAGATCCCGGGGAGCTGTTTTTT. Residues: CASSPRVAGDPGELFF.

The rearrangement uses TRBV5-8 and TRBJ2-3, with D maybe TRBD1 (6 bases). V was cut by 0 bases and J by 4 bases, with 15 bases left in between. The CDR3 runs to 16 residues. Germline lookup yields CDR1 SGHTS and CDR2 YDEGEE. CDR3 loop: CASSLAGTSWADTQYF. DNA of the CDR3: TGTGCCAGCAGCTTGGCGGGGACAAGTTGGGCAGATACGCAGTATTTT.

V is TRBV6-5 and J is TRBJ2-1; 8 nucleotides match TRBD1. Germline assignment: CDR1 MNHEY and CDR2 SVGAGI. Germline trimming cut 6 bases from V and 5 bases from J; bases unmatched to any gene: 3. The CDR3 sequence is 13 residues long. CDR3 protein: CASSRGPNNEQFF. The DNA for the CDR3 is TGTGCCAGCAGCAGGGGGCCCAACAATGAGCAGTTCTTC.

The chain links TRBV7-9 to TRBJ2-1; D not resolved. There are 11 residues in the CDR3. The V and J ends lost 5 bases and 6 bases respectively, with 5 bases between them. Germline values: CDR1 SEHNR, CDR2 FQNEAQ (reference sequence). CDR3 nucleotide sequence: TGTGCCAGCAGCCGTTTCAATGAGCAGTTCTTC. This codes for CASSRFNEQFF.

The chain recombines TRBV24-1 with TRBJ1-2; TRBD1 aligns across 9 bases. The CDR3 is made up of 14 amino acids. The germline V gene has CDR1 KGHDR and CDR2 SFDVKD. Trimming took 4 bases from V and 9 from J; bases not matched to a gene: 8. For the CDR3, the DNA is TGTGCCACCAGTGACCCCCGGGACAGGGTCAGCTACACCTTC. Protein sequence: CATSDPRDRVSYTF.

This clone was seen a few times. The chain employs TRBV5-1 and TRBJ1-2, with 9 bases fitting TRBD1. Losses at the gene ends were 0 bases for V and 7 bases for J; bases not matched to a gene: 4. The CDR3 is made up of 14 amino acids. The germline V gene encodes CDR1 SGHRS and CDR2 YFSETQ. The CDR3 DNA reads TGCGCCAGCAGCTTGGACAGGGGGCGAACTGGCTACACCTTC. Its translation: CASSLDRGRTGYTF. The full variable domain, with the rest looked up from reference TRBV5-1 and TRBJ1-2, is KAGVTQTPRYLIKTRGQQVTLSCSPISGHRSVSWYQQTPGQGLQFLFEYFSETQRNKGNFPGRFSGRQFSNSRSEMNVSTLELGDSALYLCASSLDRGRTGYTFGSGTRLTVV.

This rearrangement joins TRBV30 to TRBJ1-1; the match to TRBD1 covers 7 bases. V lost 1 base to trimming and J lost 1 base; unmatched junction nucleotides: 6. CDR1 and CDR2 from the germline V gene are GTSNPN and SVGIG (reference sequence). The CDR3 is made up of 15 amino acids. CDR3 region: CAWSGTGGKNTEAFF. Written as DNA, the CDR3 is TGTGCCTGGAGTGGGACAGGCGGGAAGAACACTGAAGCTTTCTTT. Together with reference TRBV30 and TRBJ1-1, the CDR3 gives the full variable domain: SQTIHQWPATLVQPVGSPLSLECTVEGTSNPNLYWYRQAAGRGLQLLFYSVGIGQISSEVPQNLSASRPQDRQFILSSKKLLLSDSGFYLCAWSGTGGKNTEAFFGQGTRLTVV.

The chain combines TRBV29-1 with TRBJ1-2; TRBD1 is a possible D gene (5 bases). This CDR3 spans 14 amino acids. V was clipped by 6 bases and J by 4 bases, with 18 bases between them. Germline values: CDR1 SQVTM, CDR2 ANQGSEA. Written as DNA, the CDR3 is TGCAGCGTGGGGCAGGGCAGCTCCACCTATGGCTACACCTTC. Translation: CSVGQGSSTYGYTF.